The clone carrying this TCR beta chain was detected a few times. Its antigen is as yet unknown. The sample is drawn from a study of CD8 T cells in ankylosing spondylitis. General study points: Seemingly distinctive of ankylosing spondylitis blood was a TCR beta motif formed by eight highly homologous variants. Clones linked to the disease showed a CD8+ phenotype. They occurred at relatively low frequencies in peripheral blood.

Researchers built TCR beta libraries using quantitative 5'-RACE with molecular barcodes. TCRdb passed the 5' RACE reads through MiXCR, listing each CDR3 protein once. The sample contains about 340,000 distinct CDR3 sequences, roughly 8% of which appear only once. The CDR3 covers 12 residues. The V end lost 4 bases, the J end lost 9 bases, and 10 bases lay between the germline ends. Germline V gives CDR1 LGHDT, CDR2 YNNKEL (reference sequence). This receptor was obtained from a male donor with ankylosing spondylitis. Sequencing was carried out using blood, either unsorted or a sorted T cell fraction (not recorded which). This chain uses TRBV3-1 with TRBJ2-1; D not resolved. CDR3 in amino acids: CASSPSVGEQFF. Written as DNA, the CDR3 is TGTGCCAGCAGCCCCTCAGTAGGTGAGCAGTTCTTC.